This TCR beta chain comes out of a study of blood T cell repertoires in COVID-19 (dated by TCRdb to the early 2020s). In terms of the full investigation: Collaborator samples came from the United States, Italy and Spain and covered acute and convalescent phases of COVID-19. The prospective study material was composed of cDNA or gDNA derived from T cells, B-cell-depleted T cells, or PBMCs. Deeply sampled blood TCRbeta repertoires from subjects exposed to, actively infected with, or recovered from COVID-19 were included in the dataset. A freely available public database, intended as a resource for researchers studying the immune response to SARS-CoV-2, is where the repertoires were released. Samples came from the ongoing ImmuneRACE study (first 160 participants) plus 1,254 subjects from 6 global collaborators. Sample metadata almost always included a de-identified subject ID, COVID-19 status, age in years and sex. Where available, HLA class I and class II types were taken from metadata supplied by the sample provider and were not determined by assay-based typing. Results the study describes overall, beyond this receptor: The amount of clinical and demographic metadata varied by source and participant and was provided uncurated.

V and J lose 4 bases and 6 bases, and a span of 23 bases separates them. The CDR3 runs 17 amino acids, cysteine and phenylalanine included. Only CDR3 DNA remains: 51 bases, in frame from the first base. CDR1 SGHRS and CDR2 YFSETQ were looked up in the germline V gene. The immunoSEQ Assay, a bias-controlled multiplex PCR, was used to amplify TCRbeta CDR3 regions from genomic DNA. The study's own analysis went as follows. The number of nucleated cells in each sample was estimated by amplification of reference gene primers within the assay. Sequence reads were collapsed and filtered to measure the absolute abundance of every unique TCRbeta CDR3 rearrangement. For each sample, productive Simpson clonality was calculated as the square root of Simpson's diversity index over productive rearrangements. TCRdb retrieved this table from immuneACCESS and kept in-frame rearrangements only. Not all clones are present; in checked studies, unresolved V genes account for under half, and no reason is known for the remainder. V, J and clone size are those of that table, while D and trimming were read from the DNA. In this sample the table shows roughly 190,000 clones, roughly 82% of which occur a single time. The biggest ten clones account for under 6.5% of the sample.

Concerning this clone itself: The antigen this receptor binds is unknown. The input lacks base qualities; no much larger clone sits a single base away.

Participants in the prospective study were enrolled through a virtual design, were aged about 18 to 90 years, and lived in about two dozen United States geographic areas. Cohort assignment in the prospective study relied on participant-reported clinical history from a screening survey and a study questionnaire. Each participant in the prospective study had whole blood, serum and a nasopharyngeal or oropharyngeal swab collected by mobile phlebotomists. Prospective study participants could optionally give additional blood draws and questionnaires over an approximately two-month period. Before DNA extraction, prospective study blood samples were shipped either frozen or at room temperature.

The sequence derives from a woman in her sixties with acute COVID-19. Sequenced sample: PBMCs or T cells enriched from blood (not recorded which). The chain is made from TRBV5-1 and TRBJ2-1, and TRBD1 may be the D gene, going by 6 matching bases. The nucleotide sequence reads as follows: TGCGCCAGCAGCGCGCGCAGGGGTATGGAATGGCGCAATGAGCAGTTCTTC. It encodes CASSARRGMEWRNEQFF.